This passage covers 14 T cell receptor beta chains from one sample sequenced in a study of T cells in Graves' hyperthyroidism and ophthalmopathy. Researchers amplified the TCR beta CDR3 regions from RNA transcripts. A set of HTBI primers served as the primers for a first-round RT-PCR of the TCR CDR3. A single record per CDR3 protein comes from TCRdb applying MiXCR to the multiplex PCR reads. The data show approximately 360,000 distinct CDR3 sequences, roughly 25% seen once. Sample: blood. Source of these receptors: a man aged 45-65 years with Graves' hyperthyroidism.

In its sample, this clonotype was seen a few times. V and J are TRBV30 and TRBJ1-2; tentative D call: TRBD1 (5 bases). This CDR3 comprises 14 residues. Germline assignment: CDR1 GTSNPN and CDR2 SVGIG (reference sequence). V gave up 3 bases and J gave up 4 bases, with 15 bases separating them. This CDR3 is CAWRSTGTAYGYTF. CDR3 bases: TGTGCCTGGAGAAGTACCGGGACGGCCTATGGCTACACCTTC.

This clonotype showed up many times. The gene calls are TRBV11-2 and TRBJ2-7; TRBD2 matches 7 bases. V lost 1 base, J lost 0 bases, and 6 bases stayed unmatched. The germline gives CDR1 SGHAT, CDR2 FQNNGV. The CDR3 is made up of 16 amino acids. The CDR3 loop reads CASSLGLADASYEQYF. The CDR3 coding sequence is TGTGCCAGCAGCTTAGGTCTAGCGGATGCCTCCTACGAGCAGTACTTC.

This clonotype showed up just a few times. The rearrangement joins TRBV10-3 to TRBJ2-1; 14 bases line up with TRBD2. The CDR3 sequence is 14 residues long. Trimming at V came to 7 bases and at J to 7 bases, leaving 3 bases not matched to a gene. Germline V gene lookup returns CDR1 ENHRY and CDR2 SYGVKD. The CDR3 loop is CAIKGTSGSNEQFF. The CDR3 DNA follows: TGTGCCATCAAAGGGACTAGCGGGAGTAATGAGCAGTTCTTC.

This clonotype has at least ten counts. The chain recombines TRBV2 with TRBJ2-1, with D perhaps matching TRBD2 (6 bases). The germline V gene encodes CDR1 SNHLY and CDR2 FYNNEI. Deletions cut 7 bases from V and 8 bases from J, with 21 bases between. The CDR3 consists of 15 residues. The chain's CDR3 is CASIASRERVDEQFF. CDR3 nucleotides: TGTGCCAGCATTGCTTCGAGGGAGCGGGTCGATGAGCAGTTCTTC.

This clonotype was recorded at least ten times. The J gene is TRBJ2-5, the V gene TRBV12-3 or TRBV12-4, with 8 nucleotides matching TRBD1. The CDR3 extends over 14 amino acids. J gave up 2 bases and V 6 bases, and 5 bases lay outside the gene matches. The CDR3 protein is CASRGGTGQETQYF. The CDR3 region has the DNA TGTGCCAGCAGGGGCGGGACAGGACAAGAGACCCAGTACTTC.

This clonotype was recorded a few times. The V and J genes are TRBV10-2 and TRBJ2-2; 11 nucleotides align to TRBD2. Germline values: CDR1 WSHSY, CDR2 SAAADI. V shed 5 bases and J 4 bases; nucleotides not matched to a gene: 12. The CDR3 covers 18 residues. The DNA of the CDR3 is TGCGCCAGCAGTCCTTCAGTCCTGCTAGCGGGAGGCACCGGGGAGCTGTTTTTT. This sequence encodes CASSPSVLLAGGTGELFF.

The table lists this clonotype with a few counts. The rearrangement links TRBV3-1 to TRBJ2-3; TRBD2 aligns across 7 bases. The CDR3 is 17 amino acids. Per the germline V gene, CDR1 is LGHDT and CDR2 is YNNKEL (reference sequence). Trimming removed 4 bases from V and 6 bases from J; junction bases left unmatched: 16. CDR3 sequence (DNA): TGTGCCAGCAGCCGCCAAGGGGCGGGAGTTGTAGCCGATACGCAGTATTTT. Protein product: CASSRQGAGVVADTQYF.

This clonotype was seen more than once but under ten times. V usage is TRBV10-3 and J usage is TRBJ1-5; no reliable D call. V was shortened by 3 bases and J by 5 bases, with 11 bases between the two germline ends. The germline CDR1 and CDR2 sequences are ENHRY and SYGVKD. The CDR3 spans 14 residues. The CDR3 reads CAISDKGADQPQHF. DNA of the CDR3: TGTGCCATCAGTGATAAGGGTGCGGATCAGCCCCAGCATTTT.

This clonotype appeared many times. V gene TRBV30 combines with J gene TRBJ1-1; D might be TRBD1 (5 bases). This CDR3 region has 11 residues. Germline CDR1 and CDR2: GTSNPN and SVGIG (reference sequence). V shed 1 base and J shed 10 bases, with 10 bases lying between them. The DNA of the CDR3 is TGTGCCTGGAGTGGAGACAGCAGAGCTTTCTTT. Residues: CAWSGDSRAFF.

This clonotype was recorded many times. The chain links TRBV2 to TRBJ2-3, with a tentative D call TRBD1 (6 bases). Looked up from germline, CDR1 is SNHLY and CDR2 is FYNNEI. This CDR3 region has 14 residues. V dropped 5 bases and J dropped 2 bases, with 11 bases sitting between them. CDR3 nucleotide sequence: TGTGCCAGCAGTCAGGGGCGCCCCACAGATACGCAGTATTTT. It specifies CASSQGRPTDTQYF.

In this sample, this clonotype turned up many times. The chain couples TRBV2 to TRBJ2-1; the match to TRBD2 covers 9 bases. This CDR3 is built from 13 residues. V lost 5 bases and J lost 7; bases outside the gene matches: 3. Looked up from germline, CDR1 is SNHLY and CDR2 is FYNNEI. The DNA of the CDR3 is TGTGCCAGCAGTATTAGCGGGAGTAATGAGCAGTTCTTC. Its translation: CASSISGSNEQFF.

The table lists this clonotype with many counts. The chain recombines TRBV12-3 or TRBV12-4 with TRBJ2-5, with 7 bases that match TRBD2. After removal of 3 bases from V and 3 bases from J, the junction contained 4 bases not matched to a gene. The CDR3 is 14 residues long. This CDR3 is CASSFMAGEETQYF. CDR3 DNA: TGTGCCAGCAGTTTTATGGCGGGAGAAGAGACCCAGTACTTC.

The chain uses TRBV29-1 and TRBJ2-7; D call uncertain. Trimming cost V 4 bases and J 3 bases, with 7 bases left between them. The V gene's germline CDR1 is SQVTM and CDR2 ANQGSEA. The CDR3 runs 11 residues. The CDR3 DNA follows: TGCAGCGTTGGGGCCAGCTACGAGCAGTACTTC. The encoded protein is CSVGASYEQYF.

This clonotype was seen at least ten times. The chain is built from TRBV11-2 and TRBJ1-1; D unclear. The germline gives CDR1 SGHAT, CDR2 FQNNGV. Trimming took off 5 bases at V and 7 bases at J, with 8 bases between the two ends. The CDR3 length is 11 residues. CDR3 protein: CASSQDFEAFF. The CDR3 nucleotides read TGTGCCAGCAGCCAAGACTTTGAAGCTTTCTTT.